This entry lists 8 T cell receptor beta chains sequenced from one sample in a study of human T cells and chemical hapten exposure. The time point was: pre-sensitization, week 0. Regarding treatment: therapeutic diphenylcyclopropenone sensitization with weekly scalp DPC. One entry per CDR3 protein results from TCRdb running MiXCR on the RACE reads. The table includes about 98,000 distinct CDR3 sequences, approximately 11% detected once. This material consisted of whole blood, taken in connection with sensitization to the hapten diphenylcyclopropenone (DPC). Every receptor here comes from an older woman with alopecia areata. Some clones in this sample may be carry-over from other donors' samples.

Comments on this clonotype: A much bigger clone sits one base away, suggesting this may be a read error. The chain recombines TRBV20-1 with TRBJ2-3; TRBD1 matches at 12 bases. Per the germline V gene, CDR1 is DFQATT and CDR2 is SNEGSKA (reference sequence). This CDR3 contains 13 residues. CDR3 bases: TGCAGTGCTGGGACAGGGGGCGTAGATACGCAGAATTTT. Translated: CSAGTGGVDTQNF.

This clonotype was seen many times. The chain employs TRBV7-3 and TRBJ1-2; D gene uncertain. CDR1 and CDR2 from the germline V gene are SGHTA and FQGTGA. There are 16 residues in the CDR3. Trimming left V 5 bases short and J 8 bases short, with 24 bases between. The CDR3 coding sequence is TGTGCCAGCAGCCCCGGGTCTTGGCAGGCAAAAGAGGGCTACACCTTC. Protein product: CASSPGSWQAKEGYTF.

This clonotype was seen a few times. The rearrangement links TRBV12-3 or TRBV12-4 to TRBJ1-2; no reliable D call. Deletions cut 3 bases from V and 8 bases from J, with 13 bases between. The CDR3 totals 13 residues. The CDR3 loop is CASSFWVGGGYTF. CDR3 coding DNA: TGTGCCAGCAGTTTCTGGGTGGGTGGCGGCTACACCTTC.

The chain recombines TRBV19 with TRBJ2-1; D tentatively fits TRBD1 or TRBD2 (5 bases each). The ends were cut back, 8 bases at V and 13 bases at J, with 21 bases in the middle. The CDR3 runs 13 residues. The germline V gene has CDR1 LNHDA and CDR2 SQIVND (reference sequence). The CDR3 reads CASALSAGTLQFF. The CDR3 nucleotides read TGTGCCAGTGCACTCTCCGCCGGGACGCTTCAGTTCTTC.

This clonotype was recorded only once. CDR3 nucleotides: TGTGCCAGCAGCCGCCCCTCCCATCGGGAGACCCAGTACTTC. As protein: CASSRPSHRETQYF. The chain joins TRBV11-2 to TRBJ2-5; D remains ambiguous. This CDR3 spans 14 amino acids. In germline, CDR1 is SGHAT, CDR2 FQNNGV. Trimming cost V 5 bases and J 5 bases, with 15 bases left between them. Full variable domain (rest looked up from reference TRBV11-2 and TRBJ2-5): EAGVAQSPRYKIIEKRQSVAFWCNPISGHATLYWYQQILGQGPKLLIQFQNNGVVDDSQLPKDRFSAERLKGVDSTLKIQPAKLEDSAVYLCASSRPSHRETQYFGPGTRLLVL.

This clonotype occurred a few times. The rearrangement uses TRBV5-4 and TRBJ2-3; D may be TRBD2 (5 bases). Germline assignment: CDR1 SGHNT and CDR2 YYREEE (reference sequence). V lost 1 base and J 4 bases, leaving 13 bases between the germline ends. The CDR3 loop spans 15 amino acids. The CDR3 here is CASSLSGGSPDTQYF. The CDR3 DNA sequence: TGTGCCAGCAGCTTGAGCGGAGGTAGCCCAGATACGCAGTATTTT.

This clonotype was detected many times. J is TRBJ1-6 and V is TRBV27; D is perhaps TRBD1 (5 bases). Germline CDR1 and CDR2: MNHEY and SMNVEV (reference sequence). This CDR3 comprises 14 residues. The V gene lost 1 base and the J gene lost 7 bases, with 8 bases spanning the gap. The CDR3 DNA reads TGTGCCAGCAGTTTATGGGGCGGGAATTCACCCCTCCACTTT. Protein sequence: CASSLWGGNSPLHF.

This clonotype was seen a handful of times. The rearrangement uses TRBV3-1 and TRBJ1-4; D is undetermined. The CDR3 contains 15 residues. The V end was cut by 5 bases, the J end by 7 bases, with 17 bases between. Germline assignment: CDR1 LGHDT and CDR2 YNNKEL (reference sequence). The CDR3 sequence is CASSGSPTRVEKLFF. Here the CDR3 DNA reads TGTGCCAGCAGCGGTAGTCCGACGCGGGTTGAAAAACTGTTTTTT.